This TCR beta chain was sequenced in a study of cytomegalovirus exposure and HLA in healthy donors. This clone showed up just once. The PCR ran on 60 Vbeta and 13 Jbeta primers. Assay used: immunoSEQ multiplex PCR; TCRdb lists only in-frame clones, some missing. This sample yields under 250,000 clones, of which roughly 73% are seen a single time; more than 0.45% belongs to the top ten. This CDR3 region has 15 residues. The V gene's germline CDR1 is MNHNS and CDR2 SASEGT. V was trimmed by 3 bases and J by 4 bases, leaving 14 bases between them. Sequencing was performed on PBMCs. This receptor was taken from a boy aged 5 to 17 in good health and CMV-seronegative. This sequence joins TRBV6-1 and TRBJ2-3; D not certain. CDR3 sequence reads: CASSDRDLSADTQYF. The CDR3 nucleotides read TGTGCCAGCAGTGACAGAGATCTAAGCGCAGATACGCAGTATTTT.